These 28 T cell receptor beta chains came from one sample sequenced in a study of CD8 T cells in Susac syndrome. A quantity of 0.5 to 1 ug RNA underwent reverse transcription using random hexamers. TCRdb independently ran MiXCR on the immunoSEQ multiplex PCR reads; one entry per CDR3 protein. The table records roughly 88,000 distinct CDR3 sequences, 95% to 96% of them present only once. The sample was CD8+ T cells from PBMCs. The source of these receptors is a human donor with Susac syndrome.

The chain joins TRBV6-2 or TRBV6-3 to TRBJ2-7; weak D call: TRBD1 (5 bases). The CDR3 consists of 13 residues. Trimming shortened V by 6 bases and J by 3 bases, and 12 bases separated the two germline ends. CDR1 is MNHEY and CDR2 is SVGEGT in the germline V gene. The CDR3 reads CASSQTTVYEQYF. CDR3 DNA sequence: TGTGCCAGCAGCCAGACGACAGTCTACGAGCAGTACTTC.

The genes are TRBV28 and TRBJ1-2, with a possible D match to TRBD1 (5 bases). The germline CDR1 and CDR2 sequences are MDHEN and SYDVKM. The CDR3 totals 17 residues. Trimming pared 2 bases from V and 8 bases from J, leaving 24 bases between. The CDR3, as DNA: TGTGCCAGCAGTTTACGGATACCGGGGGGGTTATGGAGAGGCTACACCTTC. This encodes CASSLRIPGGLWRGYTF.

V and J are TRBV29-1 and TRBJ2-1; D may correspond to TRBD1 or TRBD2 (5 bases each). V was clipped by 0 bases and J by 6 bases, with 12 bases between them. This CDR3 comprises 14 residues. CDR1 is SQVTM and CDR2 is ANQGSEA in the germline V gene. DNA for the CDR3: TGCAGCGTTGAAGATCTATGGGGGATCAATGAGCAGTTCTTC. The encoded protein is CSVEDLWGINEQFF.

This clonotype appeared once. The V call is TRBV29-1, the J call TRBJ1-1; D might be TRBD1 (6 bases). The CDR3 has 12 residues. The germline V gene encodes CDR1 SQVTM and CDR2 ANQGSEA. With 3 bases removed from V and 4 bases from J, the gap between germline ends came to 9 bases. CDR3: CSVDPRGTEAFF. CDR3 DNA sequence: TGCAGCGTTGACCCCAGGGGCACTGAAGCTTTCTTT.

The chain joins TRBV30 to TRBJ2-7; D gene ambiguous. Trimming took 7 bases from V and 0 from J, leaving 13 bases between them. Germline CDR1 and CDR2: GTSNPN and SVGIG (reference sequence). The length of the CDR3 is 13 residues. The chain's CDR3 is CALAPLGSYEQYF. CDR3 coding DNA: TGTGCCTTGGCCCCCCTCGGCTCCTACGAGCAGTACTTC.

This chain uses TRBV7-9 with TRBJ1-3, with D possibly matching TRBD1 (5 bases). Trimming took off 5 bases at V and 0 bases at J, with 14 bases between the two ends. The CDR3 is 16 amino acids. Germline values: CDR1 SEHNR, CDR2 FQNEAQ (reference sequence). The CDR3 DNA is TGTGCCAGCAGCCGTCGGGACGGGCCCTCTGGAAACACCATATATTTT. Protein: CASSRRDGPSGNTIYF.

This rearrangement joins TRBV5-1 to TRBJ2-5, with 7 nucleotides matching TRBD2. After removal of 3 bases from V and 2 bases from J, the junction contained 4 bases not matched to a gene. This CDR3 spans 14 amino acids. Germline CDR1 is SGHRS and CDR2 is YFSETQ. For the CDR3, the DNA is TGCGCCAGCAGCTCAACTAGCGAACAAGAGACCCAGTACTTC. Translated: CASSSTSEQETQYF.

The chain is built from TRBV20-1 and TRBJ1-2; no clear D gene. This CDR3 comprises 13 residues. CDR1 and CDR2 from the germline V gene are DFQATT and SNEGSKA (reference sequence). Deletions cut 4 bases from V and 4 bases from J, with 13 bases between. The DNA for the CDR3 is TGCAGTGCTAAAATTGGGGATTTCTATGGCTACACCTTC. This encodes CSAKIGDFYGYTF.

The chain joins TRBV9 to TRBJ2-1, with unresolved D. This CDR3 has 13 residues. V lost 3 bases and J lost 7, with 11 bases in between. The germline V gene has CDR1 SGDLS and CDR2 YYNGEE. CDR3 sequence reads: CASSAGWSNEQFF. The CDR3 DNA reads TGTGCCAGCAGCGCCGGGTGGAGTAATGAGCAGTTCTTC.

The V and J genes are TRBV30 and TRBJ2-2, with 15 nucleotides matching TRBD2. Germline trimming cut 3 bases from V and 5 bases from J; bases unmatched to any gene: 10. In germline, CDR1 is GTSNPN, CDR2 SVGIG (reference sequence). The length of the CDR3 is 18 residues. In DNA form, the CDR3 reads TGTGCCTGGAGCGAAGGACTAGCGGGAGGGCGGGAAACCGGGGAGCTGTTTTTT. As protein: CAWSEGLAGGRETGELFF.

The genes are TRBV5-4 and TRBJ1-1; D may be TRBD1 (5 bases). Germline V gene lookup returns CDR1 SGHNT and CDR2 YYREEE (reference sequence). The CDR3 sequence is 15 residues long. Trimming pared 2 bases from V and 2 bases from J, leaving 13 bases between. This CDR3 is CASSLTRQINTEAFF. CDR3 sequence (DNA): TGTGCCAGCAGCTTAACCAGACAGATAAACACTGAAGCTTTCTTT.

This sequence joins TRBV29-1 and TRBJ2-4; D unclear. Trimming shortened V by 6 bases and J by 2 bases, and 17 bases separated the two germline ends. From germline, CDR1 is SQVTM and CDR2 ANQGSEA. This CDR3 has 15 amino acids. The CDR3 region has the DNA TGCAGCGTGTTCATAGTGCCTGGGACCAAAAACATTCAGTACTTC. This translates into CSVFIVPGTKNIQYF.

This clonotype occurred once. The chain recombines TRBV9 with TRBJ1-1, with D perhaps matching TRBD1 (5 bases). The germline V and J ends were trimmed by 3 bases and 1 base, with 13 bases remaining between them. Germline values: CDR1 SGDLS, CDR2 YYNGEE. The CDR3 is 15 amino acids. CDR3 nucleotides: TGTGCCAGCAGCGAGTCCGGGACCGCGAACACTGAAGCTTTCTTT. The encoded protein is CASSESGTANTEAFF.

This rearrangement joins TRBV10-3 to TRBJ1-1; D gene uncertain. Trimming removed 4 bases from V and 2 bases from J, with 8 bases in between. The CDR3 consists of 13 residues. Per germline, CDR1 ENHRY and CDR2 SYGVKD. CDR3 region: CAISVVSNTEAFF. In DNA form, the CDR3 reads TGTGCCATCAGTGTCGTTTCTAACACTGAAGCTTTCTTT.

CDR3 loop: CSATTRAGISYEQYF. Written as DNA, the CDR3 is TGCAGCGCTACCACGCGGGCAGGGATTTCCTACGAGCAGTACTTC. V and J are TRBV29-1 and TRBJ2-7, with D perhaps assigned TRBD1 or TRBD2 (5 bases each). The CDR3 consists of 15 residues. Germline V gives CDR1 SQVTM, CDR2 ANQGSEA. Trimming pared 7 bases from V and 1 base from J, leaving 20 bases between.

This sequence joins TRBV7-2 and TRBJ2-1; a weak D match, TRBD2 (6 bases). This CDR3 contains 18 residues. Germline V gene sequence: CDR1 SGHTA, CDR2 FQGNSA. With 8 bases removed from V and 3 bases from J, the gap between germline ends came to 26 bases. The CDR3 sequence: CASGLGRGLAGNYNEQFF. As DNA, the CDR3 is TGTGCCAGCGGTCTCGGGCGCGGTCTGGCGGGGAACTACAATGAGCAGTTCTTC.

CDR3 in amino acids: CASSQNYEQYF. The CDR3 region has the DNA TGTGCCAGCAGTCAAAACTACGAGCAGTACTTC. This sequence joins TRBV6-5 and TRBJ2-7, with D unclear. This CDR3 is built from 11 residues. Trimming stripped 5 bases from V and 3 bases from J, with 5 bases between. Germline V lookup: CDR1 MNHEY, CDR2 SVGAGI.

The J gene is TRBJ1-1, the V gene TRBV28; D is possibly TRBD1 (5 bases). The CDR3 spans 14 residues. The V gene's germline CDR1 is MDHEN and CDR2 SYDVKM. Trimming stripped 3 bases from V and 0 bases from J, with 8 bases between. CDR3 DNA: TGTGCCAGCAGTTTCTGGGGGGTGAACACTGAAGCTTTCTTT. It encodes CASSFWGVNTEAFF.

The gene calls are TRBV4-1 and TRBJ2-3; tentatively, D is TRBD2 (5 bases). CDR1 and CDR2 from the germline V gene are MGHRA and YSYEKL. V shed 1 base and J shed 3 bases, with 11 bases lying between them. This CDR3 has 15 residues. The CDR3 region has the DNA TGCGCCAGCAGCCAAGTTGATGAGGGAACAGATACGCAGTATTTT. Amino acid sequence: CASSQVDEGTDTQYF.

V usage is TRBV15 and J usage is TRBJ2-1, with 8 bases identical to TRBD1. Germline CDR1 and CDR2: LNHNV and YYDKDF (reference sequence). The V and J ends lost 5 bases and 10 bases, in that order; junction bases with no gene match: 16. This CDR3 contains 16 residues. The CDR3: CATSPQDGTGVVEQFF. CDR3 coding DNA: TGTGCCACCAGCCCACAGGACGGGACAGGTGTAGTGGAGCAGTTCTTC.

This chain connects TRBV6-2 or TRBV6-3 to TRBJ2-7; 11 bases agree with TRBD2. This CDR3 is 13 amino acids long. With V trimmed by 8 bases and J by 3 bases, 3 bases remained unmatched. Germline CDR1 and CDR2: MNHEY and SVGEGT. The CDR3 DNA sequence: TGTGCCAGCCGACTAGCGGGAAACTACGAGCAGTACTTC. It encodes CASRLAGNYEQYF.

The rearrangement uses TRBV28 and TRBJ2-5, with 7 bases matching TRBD1. The CDR3 covers 14 residues. J was trimmed by 2 bases and V by 8 bases; bases with no gene match: 8. The germline CDR1 and CDR2 sequences are MDHEN and SYDVKM. The chain's CDR3 is CASAAGTVQETQYF. CDR3 sequence (DNA): TGTGCCAGCGCCGCTGGGACAGTACAAGAGACCCAGTACTTC.

This rearrangement joins TRBV2 to TRBJ2-1; TRBD2 matches at 10 bases. Germline CDR1 and CDR2: SNHLY and FYNNEI. Trimming removed 7 bases from V and 9 bases from J; junction bases left unmatched: 6. This CDR3 spans 13 amino acids. CDR3 amino acids: CASTSGSNGEQFF. The CDR3 DNA reads as TGTGCCAGCACTAGCGGGAGTAATGGTGAGCAGTTCTTC.

V gene TRBV12-3 or TRBV12-4 combines with J gene TRBJ1-5; D is possibly TRBD1 (6 bases). V was cut by 2 bases and J by 7 bases, with 15 bases left in between. The CDR3 loop spans 15 amino acids. CDR3 sequence: CASSLMTGPRQPQHF. CDR3 in DNA: TGTGCCAGCAGTTTAATGACAGGCCCTAGGCAGCCCCAGCATTTT.

The chain has TRBV20-1 and TRBJ2-7; 7 nucleotides match TRBD1. Per germline, CDR1 DFQATT and CDR2 SNEGSKA (reference sequence). The length of the CDR3 is 14 residues. The junction had 11 bases not matched to a gene; V was cut back by 2 bases and J by 7 bases. The CDR3 loop reads CSARSGDRAREQYV. The CDR3, as DNA: TGCAGTGCTAGATCGGGTGACAGGGCCCGGGAGCAGTACGTC.

Concerning this clonotype: Relative to the germline gene, one junction end is altered; a read error may explain this. This chain connects TRBV7-7 to TRBJ2-1; D remains unclear. The germline CDR1 and CDR2 sequences are SSHAT and FNYEAQ (reference sequence). The CDR3 totals 13 residues. The CDR3 reads CASSSTMGNEQFF. The CDR3 nucleotides read TGTGCTAGCAGCTCCACAATGGGCAATGAGCAGTTCTTC.

The rearrangement links TRBV29-1 to TRBJ2-7, with D perhaps matching TRBD2 (5 bases). Germline lookup yields CDR1 SQVTM and CDR2 ANQGSEA. V shed 2 bases and J shed 3 bases, with 14 bases lying between them. The CDR3 runs to 14 residues. The CDR3 DNA follows: TGCAGCGTTGAAACCAGCGGAGTGGGCTACGAGCAGTACTTC. This gives the protein CSVETSGVGYEQYF.

The rearrangement uses TRBV24-1 and TRBJ2-5; 7 bases align to TRBD1. CDR3 length: 18 amino acids. Trimming at V came to 3 bases and at J to 5 bases, leaving 17 bases not matched to a gene. Per germline, CDR1 KGHDR and CDR2 SFDVKD. CDR3 nucleotides: TGTGCCACCAGTGATCCTCGACAGGGTGTGGGCCTAAGGGAGACCCAGTACTTC. Its translation is CATSDPRQGVGLRETQYF.